This T cell receptor (beta chain) is drawn from a study of identical twins. The study, taken as a whole, reports: Fewer insertions marked abundant cord blood beta clonotypes; young adult naive trended weakly, memory not at all. Conclusions rested on cross-sectional statistics rather than following the same donors. Modelling approaches yielded underestimates of out-of-frame TCR alpha sharing between monozygotic twins.

Each CDR3 protein gets one entry after TCRdb re-called the 5' RACE reads with MiXCR. The top ten hold more than 0.25% of the sample, which has 1.5 million to 2 million distinct CDR3 sequences, around a third seen once. V was clipped by 2 bases and J by 6 bases, with 8 bases between them. Looked up from germline, CDR1 is MRHNA and CDR2 is SNTAGT. This CDR3 is built from 13 residues. There were only healthy Caucasians among the donors. As regards this clonotype: Its specificity is unknown.

The sequence derives from a newborn girl in good health. What was sequenced was cord blood. This chain joins TRBV6-4 and TRBJ1-5; no firm D call. CDR3 coding DNA: TGTGCCAGCAGTGACAGATGGGGTCAGCCCCAGCATTTT. Its protein product is CASSDRWGQPQHF.